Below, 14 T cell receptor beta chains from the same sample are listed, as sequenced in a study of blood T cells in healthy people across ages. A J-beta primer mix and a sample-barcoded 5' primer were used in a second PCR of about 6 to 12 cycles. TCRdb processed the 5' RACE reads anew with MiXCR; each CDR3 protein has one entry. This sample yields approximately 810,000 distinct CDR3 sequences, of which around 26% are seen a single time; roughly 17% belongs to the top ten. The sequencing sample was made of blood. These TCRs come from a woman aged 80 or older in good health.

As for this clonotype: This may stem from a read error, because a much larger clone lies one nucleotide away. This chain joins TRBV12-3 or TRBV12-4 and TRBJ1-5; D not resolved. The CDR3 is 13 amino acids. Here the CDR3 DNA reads TGTGCCGGCAGTTTAAGCCTTAATCAGCCCCAGCATTTT. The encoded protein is CAGSLSLNQPQHF.

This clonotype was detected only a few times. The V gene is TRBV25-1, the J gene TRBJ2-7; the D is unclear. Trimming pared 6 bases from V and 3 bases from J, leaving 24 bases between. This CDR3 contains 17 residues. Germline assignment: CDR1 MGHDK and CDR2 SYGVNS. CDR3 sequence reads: CASSPSGRTGPLYEQYF. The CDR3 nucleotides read TGTGCCAGCAGCCCCTCGGGCCGGACCGGGCCTCTCTACGAGCAGTACTTC.

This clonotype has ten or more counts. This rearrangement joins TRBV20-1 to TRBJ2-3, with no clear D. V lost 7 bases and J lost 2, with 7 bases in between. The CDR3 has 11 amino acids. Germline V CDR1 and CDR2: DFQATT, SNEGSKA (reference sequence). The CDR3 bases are TGCAGTGTTTCCTACACAGATACGCAGTATTTT. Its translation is CSVSYTDTQYF.

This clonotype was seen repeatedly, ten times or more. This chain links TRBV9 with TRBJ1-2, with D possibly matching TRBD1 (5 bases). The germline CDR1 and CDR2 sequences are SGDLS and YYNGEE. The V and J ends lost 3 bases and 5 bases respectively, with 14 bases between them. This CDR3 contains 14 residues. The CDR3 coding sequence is TGTGCCAGCAGCGCCTCAGGGCCCGGGTATGGCTACACCTTC. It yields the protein CASSASGPGYGYTF.

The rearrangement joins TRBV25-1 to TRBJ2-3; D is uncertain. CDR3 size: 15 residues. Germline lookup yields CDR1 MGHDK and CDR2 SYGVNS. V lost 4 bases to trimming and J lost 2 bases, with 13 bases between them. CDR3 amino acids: CASSVPGLATDTQYF. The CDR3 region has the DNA TGTGCCAGCAGTGTCCCGGGTCTGGCCACAGATACGCAGTATTTT.

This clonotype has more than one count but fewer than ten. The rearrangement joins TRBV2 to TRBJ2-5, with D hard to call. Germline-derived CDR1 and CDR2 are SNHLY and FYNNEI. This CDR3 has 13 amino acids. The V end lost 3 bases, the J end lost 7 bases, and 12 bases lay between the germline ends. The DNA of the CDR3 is TGTGCCAGCAGTGAGGAATCATTTGTGACCCAGTACTTC. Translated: CASSEESFVTQYF.

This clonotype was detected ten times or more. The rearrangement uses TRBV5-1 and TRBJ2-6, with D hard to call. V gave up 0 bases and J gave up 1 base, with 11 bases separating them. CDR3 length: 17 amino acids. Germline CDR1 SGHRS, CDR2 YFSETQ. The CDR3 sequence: CASSLALSQSGANVLTF. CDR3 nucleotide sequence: TGCGCCAGCAGCTTGGCGCTCTCACAGTCTGGGGCCAACGTCCTGACTTTC. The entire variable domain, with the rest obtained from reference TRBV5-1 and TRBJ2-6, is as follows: KAGVTQTPRYLIKTRGQQVTLSCSPISGHRSVSWYQQTPGQGLQFLFEYFSETQRNKGNFPGRFSGRQFSNSRSEMNVSTLELGDSALYLCASSLALSQSGANVLTFGAGSRLTVL.

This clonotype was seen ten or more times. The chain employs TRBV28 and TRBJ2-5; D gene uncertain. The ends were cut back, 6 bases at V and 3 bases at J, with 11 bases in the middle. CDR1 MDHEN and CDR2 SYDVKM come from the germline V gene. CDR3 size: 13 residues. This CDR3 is CASRGSAKETQYF. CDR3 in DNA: TGTGCCAGCAGAGGCTCCGCCAAAGAGACCCAGTACTTC.

CDR3 protein: CASSQVPGEWTEAFF. The DNA for the CDR3 is TGTGCCAGCAGCCAAGTCCCGGGGGAATGGACTGAAGCTTTCTTT. This chain links TRBV14 with TRBJ1-1, with a tentative D call TRBD1 (5 bases). Trimming took off 1 base at V and 5 bases at J, with 14 bases between the two ends. CDR3 length: 15 residues. Germline V gene lookup returns CDR1 SGHDN and CDR2 FVKESK.

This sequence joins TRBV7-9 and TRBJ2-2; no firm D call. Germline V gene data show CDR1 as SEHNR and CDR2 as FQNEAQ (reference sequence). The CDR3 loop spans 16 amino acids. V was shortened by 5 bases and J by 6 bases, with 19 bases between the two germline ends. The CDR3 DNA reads TGTGCCAGCAGCCGGGTGTGGGATACTTACGCCGGGGAGCTGTTTTTT. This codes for CASSRVWDTYAGELFF. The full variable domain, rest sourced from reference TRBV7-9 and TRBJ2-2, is DTGVSQNPRHKITKRGQNVTFRCDPISEHNRLYWYRQTLGQGPEFLTYFQNEAQLEKSRLLSDRFSAERPKGSFSTLEIQRTEQGDSAMYLCASSRVWDTYAGELFFGEGSRLTVL.

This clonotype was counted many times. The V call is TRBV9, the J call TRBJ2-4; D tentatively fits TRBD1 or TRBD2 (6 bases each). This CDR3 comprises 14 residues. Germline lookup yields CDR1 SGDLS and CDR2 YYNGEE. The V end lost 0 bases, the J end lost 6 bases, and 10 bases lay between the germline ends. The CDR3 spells CASSVDGGGNIQYF. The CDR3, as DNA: TGTGCCAGCAGCGTAGACGGGGGCGGAAACATTCAGTACTTC.

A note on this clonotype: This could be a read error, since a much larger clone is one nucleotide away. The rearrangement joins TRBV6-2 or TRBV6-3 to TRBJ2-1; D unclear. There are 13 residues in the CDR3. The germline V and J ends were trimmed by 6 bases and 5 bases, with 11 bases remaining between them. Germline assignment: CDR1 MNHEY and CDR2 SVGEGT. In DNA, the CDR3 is TGTGCCAGCAGCCGAAGGAACGACAATGAGCAGTTCTTC. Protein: CASSRRNDNEQFF.

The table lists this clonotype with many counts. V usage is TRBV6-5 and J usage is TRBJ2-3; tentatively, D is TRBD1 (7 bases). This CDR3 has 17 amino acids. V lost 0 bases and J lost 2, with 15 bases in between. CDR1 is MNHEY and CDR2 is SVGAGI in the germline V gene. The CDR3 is CASSYSGRGRITDTQYF. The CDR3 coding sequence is TGTGCCAGCAGTTACTCTGGCAGGGGGAGGATCACAGATACGCAGTATTTT.

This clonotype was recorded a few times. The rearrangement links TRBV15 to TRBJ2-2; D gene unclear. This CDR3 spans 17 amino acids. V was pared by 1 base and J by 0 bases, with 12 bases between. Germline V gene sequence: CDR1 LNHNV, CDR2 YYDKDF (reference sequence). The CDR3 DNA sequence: TGTGCCACCAGCAGAGCTCAAGTACTAACGAACACCGGGGAGCTGTTTTTT. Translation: CATSRAQVLTNTGELFF.